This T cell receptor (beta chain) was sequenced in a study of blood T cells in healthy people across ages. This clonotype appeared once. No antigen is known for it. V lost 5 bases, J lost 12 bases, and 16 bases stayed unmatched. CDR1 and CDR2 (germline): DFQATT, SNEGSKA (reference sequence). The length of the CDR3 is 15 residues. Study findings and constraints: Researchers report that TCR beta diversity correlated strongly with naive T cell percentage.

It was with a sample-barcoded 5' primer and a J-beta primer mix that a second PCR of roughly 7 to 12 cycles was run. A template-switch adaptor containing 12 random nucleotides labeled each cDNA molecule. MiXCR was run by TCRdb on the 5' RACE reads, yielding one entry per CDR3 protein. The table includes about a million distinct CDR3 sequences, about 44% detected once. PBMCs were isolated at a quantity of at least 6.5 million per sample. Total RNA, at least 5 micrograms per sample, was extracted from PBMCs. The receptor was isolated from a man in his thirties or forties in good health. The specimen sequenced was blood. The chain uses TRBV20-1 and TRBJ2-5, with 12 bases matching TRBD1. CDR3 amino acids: CSASGTGGAMAEEYF. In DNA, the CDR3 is TGCAGTGCTTCCGGGACAGGGGGCGCAATGGCCGAGGAGTACTTC.